Listed below are T cell receptor beta chains from one sample, sequenced in a study of blood T cell repertoires in COVID-19. Assay used: immunoSEQ multiplex PCR; TCRdb lists only in-frame clones, some missing. The table shows more than 200,000 clones, with 87% occurring only once. The sequenced sample consisted of peripheral blood. Receptor source: a man aged 18 to 29 with active or convalescent COVID-19. Each CDR3 is given with its conserved first and last residue. Fields, in order: V gene, J gene, clone size, D gene, CDR3 DNA, CDR3 protein. A D gene is named only where the DNA matches it firmly. Not all rows give a size; the values are once, few, many and, for expanded clones, a class.

V: TRBV2; J: TRBJ1-6; size: NA; D: TRBD1; DNA: TGTGCCAGCAACGGACAGGGTAAAAGGTCCTATAATTCACCCCTCCACTTT; CDR3: CASNGQGKRSYNSPLHF
V: TRBV7-2; J: TRBJ2-7; size: NA; D: TRBD2; DNA: TGTGCCAGCAGACAGAAGACGGGACTAGCGGGAGGGGACCAGTACTTC; CDR3: CASRQKTGLAGGDQYF
V: TRBV10-3; J: TRBJ1-5; size: NA; D: NA; DNA: TGTGCCATCAGCAAAGGTTGGGGGGACGGGAATCAGCCCCAGCATTTT; CDR3: CAISKGWGDGNQPQHF
V: TRBV12-1; J: TRBJ2-7; size: NA; D: NA; DNA: TGTGCCAGCAGTCTTGACCGGGACTACCTTGACTACGAGCAGTACTTC; CDR3: CASSLDRDYLDYEQYF
V: TRBV19; J: TRBJ1-6; size: once; D: NA; DNA: TGTGCCACCAATCCTGGCGAGGGAAGGACCCTCCACTTT; CDR3: CATNPGEGRTLHF
V: TRBV10-1; J: TRBJ2-2; size: NA; D: NA; DNA: TGCGCCAGCAGCGGACTTTTAAACACCGGGGAGCTGTTTTTT; CDR3: CASSGLLNTGELFF
V: TRBV4-3; J: TRBJ1-2; size: NA; D: NA; DNA: TGCGCCAGCAGCCAGGCCCGTTGGGGGCCTGTTGATGGCTACACCTTC; CDR3: CASSQARWGPVDGYTF
V: TRBV3-1/TRBV3-2; J: TRBJ1-2; size: NA; D: TRBD1; DNA: TGTGCCAGCAGCCAATCTAACAGGGGGGAGAATGGCTACACCTTC; CDR3: CASSQSNRGENGYTF
V: TRBV19; J: TRBJ2-5; size: NA; D: TRBD2; DNA: TGTGCCAGTAGTACCGGACTAGCGGGAGGACAAGAGACCCAGTACTTC; CDR3: CASSTGLAGGQETQYF
V: TRBV5-4; J: TRBJ2-7; size: NA; D: NA; DNA: TGTGCCAGCAGCTTGGAGACTGCCGAGCAGTACTTC; CDR3: CASSLETAEQYF
V: TRBV11-1; J: TRBJ2-5; size: NA; D: TRBD2; DNA: TGTGCCAGCAGCGGAAGGACTAGCGGGGGGCCCGAAGAGCAGTACTTC; CDR3: CASSGRTSGGPEEQYF
V: TRBV5-6; J: TRBJ1-1; size: NA; D: NA; DNA: TGTGCCAGCAGCTTGGTGAGGGTCCGCATGAACACTGAAGCTTTCTTT; CDR3: CASSLVRVRMNTEAFF
V: TRBV4-3; J: TRBJ2-1; size: NA; D: TRBD2; DNA: TGCGCCAGCAGCCAAGGTCCAACTAGCGGGAGGAACTCTGAGCAGTTCTTC; CDR3: CASSQGPTSGRNSEQFF
V: TRBV7-2; J: TRBJ1-5; size: NA; D: TRBD1; DNA: TGTGCCAGCAGTCCCGGGACAGGGTTTCGTCAGCCCCAGCATTTT; CDR3: CASSPGTGFRQPQHF
V: TRBV28; J: TRBJ1-2; size: NA; D: NA; DNA: TGTGCCAGCCTCTCGGCGGGTGACTATGGCTACACCTTC; CDR3: CASLSAGDYGYTF
V: TRBV6-2/TRBV6-3; J: TRBJ2-2; size: NA; D: TRBD1; DNA: TGTGCCAGCAGTTATACAGGGGGCCAAATACCTGGGGAGCTGTTTTTT; CDR3: CASSYTGGQIPGELFF
V: TRBV5-4; J: TRBJ2-7; size: few; D: NA; DNA: TGTGCCAGCAGCTTCGAACAAAATCTCTACGAGCAGTACTTC; CDR3: CASSFEQNLYEQYF
V: TRBV11-2; J: TRBJ2-2; size: NA; D: NA; DNA: TGTGCCAGCAGCTTAGGTGCGGTAGGGGCATCGAACACCGGGGAGCTGTTTTTT; CDR3: CASSLGAVGASNTGELFF
V: TRBV24-1; J: TRBJ2-1; size: NA; D: NA; DNA: TGTGCCACCAGTGAACTCGCTAATGAGCAGTTCTTC; CDR3: CATSELANEQFF
V: TRBV5-4; J: TRBJ1-2; size: NA; D: NA; DNA: TGTGCCAGCAGCGACAGTGGTAAGGGCTACACCTTC; CDR3: CASSDSGKGYTF
V: TRBV19; J: TRBJ1-3; size: NA; D: NA; DNA: TGTGCCAGTAGTATAACAGGGGGAAACACCATATATTTT; CDR3: CASSITGGNTIYF
V: TRBV9; J: TRBJ2-3; size: NA; D: NA; DNA: TGTGCCAGCAGCCAAACAGATACGCAGTATTTT; CDR3: CASSQTDTQYF
V: TRBV5-1; J: TRBJ1-4; size: NA; D: TRBD1; DNA: TGCGCCAGCAGCCCTGGGACAGGCGGGAGTGAAAAACTGTTTTTT; CDR3: CASSPGTGGSEKLFF
V: TRBV9; J: TRBJ2-1; size: NA; D: NA; DNA: TGTGCCAGCAGCGTATATGCGGGGTTACGGTACAATGAGCAGTTCTTC; CDR3: CASSVYAGLRYNEQFF
V: TRBV5-1; J: TRBJ1-2; size: NA; D: NA; DNA: TGCGCCAGCAGCTTTAACCCGGCAGGACAGCCGACGGAAGGCTATGGCTACACCTTC; CDR3: CASSFNPAGQPTEGYGYTF
V: TRBV5-8; J: TRBJ1-4; size: NA; D: NA; DNA: TGTGCCAGCAGCCGACAGCGAGTAACTAATGAAAAACTGTTTTTT; CDR3: CASSRQRVTNEKLFF
V: TRBV21-1; J: TRBJ1-1; size: NA; D: NA; DNA: TGTGCCAGCAGCAGAAAAGAGACAGGGTGGTTCCCAAGAGCTTTCTTT; CDR3: CASSRKETGWFPRAFF
V: TRBV14; J: TRBJ1-2; size: NA; D: NA; DNA: TGTGCCAGCAGCTTGAACCTCGGGACTCGGGGCTACACCTTC; CDR3: CASSLNLGTRGYTF
V: TRBV6-6; J: TRBJ1-1; size: NA; D: NA; DNA: TGTGCCAGCAGTTCGGGGGGGTTGAACACTGAAGCTTTCTTT; CDR3: CASSSGGLNTEAFF
V: TRBV7-9; J: TRBJ2-4; size: NA; D: NA; DNA: TGTGCCAGCAGTCCAGCGGCCAAAAACATTCAGTACTTC; CDR3: CASSPAAKNIQYF